This TCR beta chain was sequenced in a study of regulatory T cells in long-lasting Graves disease. General observations from the study: Favored gene segments in persistent disease were TRBV28, TRBJ1-2 and TRBJ2-5. Among persistent patients, a larger number of public clonotypes were shared (roughly 2,700) than among newly diagnosed patients (about 970).

This clonotype was recorded at least ten times. Its antigen is not known. Time point defined: newly diagnosed GD, antithyroid drugs for less than 3 months. Making the TCR library involved RNA that had been extracted from PBMCs. iRepertoire HTBI primers and Arm-PCR of CDR3 regions built TCR beta libraries. TCRdb re-called the multiplex PCR reads with MiXCR, one entry per CDR3 protein. The sample carries around 320,000 distinct CDR3 sequences, 16% recorded once. Deletions cut 5 bases from V and 0 bases from J, with 11 bases between. The CDR3 contains 16 residues. These data were likewise used in another study, on T cells in Graves' hyperthyroidism and ophthalmopathy. That publication notes: The HTBI primer set served for first-round RT-PCR of the TCR CDR3.

This sequence joins TRBV12-3 or TRBV12-4 and TRBJ1-6; D unclear. The sample in question was peripheral blood mononuclear cells (PBMCs), obtained at new diagnosis, from a patient treated with antithyroid drugs. This TCR was sampled from a man aged 40-49 years with Graves disease. In DNA form, the CDR3 reads TGTGCCAGCAGTCGCTCTTGGGTCTCCTATAATTCACCCCTCCACTTT. It codes for CASSRSWVSYNSPLHF.